This paragraph covers one TCR beta chain sequence. Its antigen remains unknown. This CDR3 is 15 amino acids long. The V end was cut by 1 base, the J end by 0 bases, with 9 bases between. In germline, CDR1 is GTSNPN, CDR2 SVGIG (reference sequence). The sample comes from a study of glioma-infiltrating T cells after dendritic cell vaccination. Study as a whole: The vaccine used monocyte-derived dendritic cells pulsed overnight with autologous tumor lysate. Study-level findings and limits: Higher pretreatment TIL content predicted longer progression-free time and survival.

Primers: 60 V beta forward and 13 J beta reverse. The table came from immunoSEQ multiplex PCR; TCRdb's copy has only in-frame clones and leaves some out. The sample shows around 87,000 clones, under 85% of them seen only once. Time point reported: after dendritic cell vaccination, including at tumor progression/relapse. Isocitrate dehydrogenase mutation was absent in all glioblastoma patients. This receptor was identified in a human donor with glioblastoma. This rearrangement joins TRBV30 to TRBJ1-4; no definite D call. Sequencing was performed on blood, taken after dendritic cell vaccination. DNA of the CDR3: TGTGCCTGGAGTGGCGGGGTTGCAACTAATGAAAAACTGTTTTTT. Amino acid sequence: CAWSGGVATNEKLFF. The full variable domain, its missing parts supplied by reference TRBV30 and TRBJ1-4, is SQTIHQWPATLVQPVGSPLSLECTVEGTSNPNLYWYRQAAGRGLQLLFYSVGIGQISSEVPQNLSASRPQDRQFILSSKKLLLSDSGFYLCAWSGGVATNEKLFFGSGTQLSVL.